This T cell receptor (beta chain) was captured in a study of T-cell memory formation after mild COVID-19. This clonotype was counted between two and nine times. Using its own MiXCR run on the 5' RACE reads, TCRdb lists one record per CDR3 protein. The sample has more than 350,000 distinct CDR3 sequences, approximately 15% seen once; the top ten hold about a fifth. The V gene lost 4 bases and the J gene lost 5 bases, with 8 bases spanning the gap. This CDR3 has 13 amino acids. CDR1 KGHDR and CDR2 SFDVKD come from the germline V gene. The origin of this receptor is a man between 18 and 29 years old who had mild COVID-19 (a few samples of this study predate the infection). Cell type and time point are not known. The sample consisted of PBMCs or a T cell subset sorted from them (not recorded which). The chain uses TRBV24-1 and TRBJ1-5; D is possibly TRBD1 (5 bases). The DNA of the CDR3 is TGTGCCACCAGTGAGCAGGGTTATCAGCCCCAGCATTTT. This encodes CATSEQGYQPQHF.